This T cell receptor beta chain was recovered during a study of cytomegalovirus exposure and HLA in healthy donors. Study-wide context: About 77 million unique TCRs from HLA-typed donors made up an early data release. Ancestry clustering placed more than 65% of some 400 genotyped donors in the Caucasian-associated cluster. The study's findings and limits: Altogether, 150 or so TCR beta chains were recorded as cytomegalovirus-associated. Published work reported that the classifier diagnosed cytomegalovirus status with high specificity and sensitivity.

The study ran its PCR with 60 Vbeta and 13 Jbeta primers. Sequencing was performed with immunoSEQ multiplex PCR; in TCRdb, only in-frame clones are kept and a portion is missing. The sample records about 200,000 clones, 75% to 85% being singletons. In regard to this clone: The antigen is not known.

V shed 1 base and J 5 bases; nucleotides not matched to a gene: 5. The CDR3 sequence is 15 residues long. Germline V CDR1 and CDR2: MDHEN, SYDVKM. The TCR originated in a woman between 45 and 60 years old in good health and CMV-seronegative. What was sequenced was PBMCs. The chain carries TRBV28 and TRBJ2-5; 9 bases map to TRBD1. CDR3 sequence reads: CASSLSHRGLETQYF. In DNA, the CDR3 is TGTGCCAGCAGTTTATCTCACAGGGGGCTTGAGACCCAGTACTTC.